This is a list of T cell receptor beta chains from one sample in a study of blood T cell repertoires in COVID-19. Some clones are missing from TCRdb's copy, which holds only in-frame ones; the method was immunoSEQ multiplex PCR. Altogether 200,000 to 250,000 clones are present, about nine tenths being singletons, with the ten largest covering around 6.9%. The sample comprised peripheral blood. The source is a man aged 55-75 years who had recovered from COVID-19. Both conserved end residues are part of each CDR3. D genes are given only for firm matches. Only some rows state a clone size, as once, few, many or a class for expanded clones.

>TRBD1|NA|TRBV5-6|TRBJ1-1
CASSLGQGAMNTEAFF
TGTGCCAGCAGCTTGGGACAGGGGGCCATGAACACTGAAGCTTTCTTT
>TRBD2|once|TRBV9|TRBJ2-1
CASSGLAGDTYNEQFF
TGTGCCAGCAGCGGTCTAGCGGGGGACACCTACAATGAGCAGTTCTTC
>TRBD2|few|TRBV4-1|TRBJ2-1
CASSQVYFRLAGAGDYNEQFF
TGCGCCAGCAGCCAAGTTTACTTTCGACTAGCGGGAGCAGGGGATTACAATGAGCAGTTCTTC
>TRBD1|NA|TRBV15|TRBJ1-4
CATSRDQGAGEKLFF
TGTGCCACCAGCAGAGATCAGGGGGCAGGTGAAAAACTGTTTTTT
>NA|NA|TRBV6-5|TRBJ2-7
CASRPGGSYEQYF
TGTGCCAGCAGGCCAGGGGGGTCCTACGAGCAGTACTTC
>TRBD2|NA|TRBV30|TRBJ2-7
CAWNPPLAGLYEQYF
TGTGCCTGGAACCCCCCGCTAGCGGGCCTCTACGAGCAGTACTTC
>TRBD1|NA|TRBV7-9|TRBJ1-2
CASSPQGTHGYTF
TGTGCCAGCAGCCCACAGGGGACCCATGGCTACACCTTC
>TRBD1|once|TRBV24-1|TRBJ2-1
CATSDDGTGGNEQFF
TGTGCCACCAGTGATGACGGGACAGGGGGCAATGAGCAGTTCTTC
>TRBD2|NA|TRBV5-1|TRBJ2-2
CASSSRTSGGRNTGELFF
TGCGCCAGCAGCTCCAGGACTAGCGGGGGCCGGAACACCGGGGAGCTGTTTTTT
>NA|NA|TRBV30|TRBJ1-6
CAWSVRVNSPLHF
TGTGCCTGGAGTGTGCGGGTTAATTCACCCCTCCACTTT
>TRBD1|few|TRBV19|TRBJ1-2
CASSQTGQGRYGYTF
TGTGCCAGTAGTCAAACGGGACAGGGCAGATATGGCTACACCTTC
>TRBD1|NA|TRBV6-5|TRBJ1-1
CASSLGGRRNTEAFF
TGTGCCAGCAGTTTAGGGGGCAGGAGGAACACTGAAGCTTTCTTT
>TRBD1|NA|TRBV18|TRBJ1-4
CASSPGQGSSEKLFF
TGTGCCAGCTCACCCGGACAGGGGAGTAGTGAAAAACTGTTTTTT
>TRBD1|NA|TRBV19|TRBJ1-4
CASSTRGQELFF
TGTGCCAGTAGTACGAGGGGACAGGAACTGTTTTTT
>TRBD1|NA|TRBV7-2|TRBJ1-5
CASSSRDRGSRSNQPQHF
TGTGCCAGCAGCTCCCGGGACAGGGGTAGCCGGAGCAATCAGCCCCAGCATTTT
>NA|NA|TRBV7-2|TRBJ1-2
CASSLTSYGYTF
TGTGCCAGCAGCTTAACCAGCTATGGCTACACCTTC
>NA|NA|TRBV6-5|TRBJ1-2
CASRRNPGYGYTF
TGTGCCAGCAGGCGGAACCCAGGGTATGGCTACACCTTC
>TRBD2|NA|TRBV15|TRBJ2-5
CATSRDPTSGKETQYF
TGTGCCACCAGCAGAGATCCGACTAGCGGAAAAGAGACCCAGTACTTC
>TRBD1|NA|TRBV7-9|TRBJ1-2
CASSRGQNGYTF
TGTGCCAGCAGCCGGGGACAGAACGGCTACACCTTC
>TRBD1|NA|TRBV7-8|TRBJ1-4
CASRNFGTGGEKLFF
TGTGCCAGCAGAAACTTTGGGACAGGGGGCGAAAAACTGTTTTTT
>TRBD1|few|TRBV10-3|TRBJ2-7
CAISLGTGNHEQYF
TGTGCCATCAGTCTCGGGACAGGGAACCACGAGCAGTACTTC
>TRBD2|NA|TRBV29-1|TRBJ2-3
CSGGERGIGTQYF
TGCAGCGGGGGGGAGCGGGGTATTGGTACGCAGTATTTT
>NA|NA|TRBV29-1|TRBJ1-2
CSVEGREYYGYTF
TGCAGCGTTGAAGGCAGGGAATACTATGGCTACACCTTC
>NA|NA|TRBV12-3/TRBV12-4|TRBJ1-5
CASNADSNQPQHF
TGTGCCAGCAATGCAGACTCGAATCAGCCCCAGCATTTT
>NA|NA|TRBV10-2|TRBJ2-1
CASSVVFGSGYNEQFF
TGCGCCAGCAGTGTAGTGTTCGGGTCGGGATACAATGAGCAGTTCTTC
>TRBD1|NA|TRBV6-5|TRBJ2-2
CASSPGTATGELFF
TGTGCCAGCAGCCCCGGGACAGCTACCGGGGAGCTGTTTTTT
>NA|NA|TRBV27|TRBJ1-6
CASSLLGPTGPSSPLHF
TGTGCCAGCAGTTTATTGGGCCCGACAGGCCCCAGCTCACCCCTCCACTTT
>NA|once|TRBV6-1|TRBJ1-4
CASSEGGWRAEKLFF
TGTGCCAGCAGTGAAGGGGGGTGGAGGGCTGAAAAACTGTTTTTT
>NA|NA|TRBV6-2/TRBV6-3|TRBJ1-2
CASSSSGSNYGYTF
TGTGCCAGCAGTTCATCAGGTAGTAACTATGGCTACACCTTC
>NA|NA|TRBV4-1|TRBJ2-1
CASSSTNSYNEQFF
TGCGCCAGCAGCTCGACTAACTCCTACAATGAGCAGTTCTTC
>TRBD2|NA|TRBV6-6|TRBJ2-1
CASSFGGALGNEQFF
TGTGCCAGCAGCTTCGGGGGGGCTCTGGGGAATGAGCAGTTCTTC
>TRBD1|NA|TRBV11-2|TRBJ1-5
CASSSGQGSGQPQHF
TGTGCCAGCAGCTCCGGACAGGGGAGTGGTCAGCCCCAGCATTTT
>NA|NA|TRBV6-2/TRBV6-3|TRBJ2-1
CASSYARGNEQFF
TGTGCCAGCAGTTACGCCAGGGGCAATGAGCAGTTCTTC
>TRBD1|NA|TRBV23-1|TRBJ1-6
CATPPTTGEYSPLHF
TGCGCCACCCCCCCCACGACAGGGGAGTATTCACCCCTCCACTTT
>NA|NA|TRBV12-3/TRBV12-4|TRBJ2-2
CASSLTGTGELFF
TGTGCCAGCAGTTTAACGGGCACCGGGGAGCTGTTTTTT
>TRBD2|NA|TRBV7-3|TRBJ2-1
CASSLYPGLEWGEQFF
TGTGCCAGCAGCCTGTATCCGGGACTAGAATGGGGTGAGCAGTTCTTC
>TRBD1|NA|TRBV5-4|TRBJ1-1
CASSARGRTEAFF
TGTGCCAGCAGCGCCAGGGGGCGTACTGAAGCTTTCTTT
>TRBD2|NA|TRBV18|TRBJ2-1
CASSPNARTRVYNEQFF
TGTGCCAGCTCACCTAATGCTCGGACTAGGGTCTACAATGAGCAGTTCTTC
>NA|NA|TRBV19|TRBJ2-3
CASTSSRSGLSTDTQYF
TGTGCCAGTACCTCCTCACGATCGGGACTCAGCACAGATACGCAGTATTTT
>NA|NA|TRBV27|TRBJ1-2
CASKSWQDYGYTF
TGTGCCAGCAAGTCCTGGCAGGACTATGGCTACACCTTC
>TRBD2|NA|TRBV24-1|TRBJ2-1
CATSAPLAGVNEQFF
TGTGCCACTAGTGCCCCACTAGCGGGAGTGAATGAGCAGTTCTTC
>TRBD2|NA|TRBV19|TRBJ2-1
CASSIVSGRKSPNEQFF
TGTGCCAGTAGTATAGTTAGCGGGAGGAAGTCCCCCAATGAGCAGTTCTTC
>TRBD1|once|TRBV6-5|TRBJ1-1
CASSTGTANTEAFF
TGTGCCAGCAGTACCGGGACAGCTAACACTGAAGCTTTCTTT
>TRBD2|once|TRBV9|TRBJ2-1
CASSERLAGYNEQFF
TGTGCCAGCAGCGAGAGACTAGCGGGTTACAATGAGCAGTTCTTC
>NA|NA|TRBV19|TRBJ2-1
CASSIMSGVDNEQFF
TGTGCCAGTAGTATTATGTCAGGGGTGGACAATGAGCAGTTCTTC
>TRBD1|once|TRBV5-1|TRBJ2-7
CASSLGQGDYEQYF
TGCGCCAGCAGCTTAGGACAGGGGGACTACGAGCAGTACTTC
>TRBD1|NA|TRBV5-1|TRBJ1-2
CASRATGGVNYGYTF
TGCGCCAGCAGAGCGACAGGGGGCGTTAACTATGGCTACACCTTC
>NA|NA|TRBV13|TRBJ1-1
CASSLDPGGGSRAFF
TGTGCCAGCAGCTTAGACCCCGGGGGGGGTTCGCGGGCTTTCTTT
>NA|NA|TRBV3-1/TRBV3-2|TRBJ2-5
CASSQDASVQETQYF
TGTGCCAGCAGCCAAGACGCTAGCGTACAAGAGACCCAGTACTTC